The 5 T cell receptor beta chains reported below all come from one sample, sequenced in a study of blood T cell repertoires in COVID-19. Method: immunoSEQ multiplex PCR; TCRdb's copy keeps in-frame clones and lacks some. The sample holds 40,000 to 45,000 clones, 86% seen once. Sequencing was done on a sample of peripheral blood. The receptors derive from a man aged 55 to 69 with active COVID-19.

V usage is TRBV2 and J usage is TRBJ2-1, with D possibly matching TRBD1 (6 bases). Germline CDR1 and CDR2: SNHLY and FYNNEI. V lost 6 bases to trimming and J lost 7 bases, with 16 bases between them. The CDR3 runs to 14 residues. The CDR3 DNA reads TGTGCCAGCAGCCGGGACATCGGGGTGAATGAGCAGTTCTTC. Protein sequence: CASSRDIGVNEQFF.

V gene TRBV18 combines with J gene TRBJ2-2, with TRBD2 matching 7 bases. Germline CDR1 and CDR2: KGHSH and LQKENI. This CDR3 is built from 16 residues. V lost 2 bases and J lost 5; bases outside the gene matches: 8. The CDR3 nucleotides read TGTGCCAGCTCACCATCGGGCGGGAGCGGAACCGGGGAGCTGTTTTTT. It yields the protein CASSPSGGSGTGELFF. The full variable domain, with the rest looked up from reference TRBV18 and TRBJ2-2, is NAGVMQNPRHLVRRRGQEARLRCSPMKGHSHVYWYRQLPEEGLKFMVYLQKENIIDESGMPKERFSAEFPKEGPSILRIQQVVRGDSAAYFCASSPSGGSGTGELFFGEGSRLTVL.

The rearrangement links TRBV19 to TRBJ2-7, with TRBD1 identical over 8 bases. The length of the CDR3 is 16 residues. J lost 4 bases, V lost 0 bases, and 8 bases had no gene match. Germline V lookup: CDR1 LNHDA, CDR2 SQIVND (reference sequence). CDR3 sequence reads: CASSIDLPDRVYEQYF. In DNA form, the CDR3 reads TGTGCCAGTAGTATAGATCTTCCGGACAGGGTTTACGAGCAGTACTTC.

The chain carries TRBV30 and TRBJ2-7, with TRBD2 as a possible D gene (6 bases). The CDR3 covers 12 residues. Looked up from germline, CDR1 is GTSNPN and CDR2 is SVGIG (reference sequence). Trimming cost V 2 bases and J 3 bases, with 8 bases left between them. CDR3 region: CAWSSRDYEQYF. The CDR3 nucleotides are TGTGCCTGGAGTTCGCGGGACTACGAGCAGTACTTC.

The CDR3 bases are TGTGCCAGCAGCCTGGGGCCGGGACAGGGCGGACAGCCCCAGCATTTT. Residues: CASSLGPGQGGQPQHF. V and J are TRBV28 and TRBJ1-5; 9 bases match TRBD1. The CDR3 spans 16 residues. After removal of 6 bases from V and 7 bases from J, the junction contained 13 bases not matched to a gene. Looked up from germline, CDR1 is MDHEN and CDR2 is SYDVKM.